This TCR beta chain was identified during a study of a mutant IDH1 vaccine in newly diagnosed glioma. Study-level information: The first vaccination came 4-6 weeks after radiotherapy alone, or with temozolomide cycles. Treated patients, averaging roughly 40 years, were roughly 60% male and around 40% female. Before enrollment, patients got radiotherapy alone, temozolomide alone, or mostly the combination.

For this clone: Its antigen remains unknown.

CDR1 and CDR2 from the germline V gene are LNHNV and YYDKDF (reference sequence). Trimming took 3 bases from V and 3 from J, leaving 14 bases between them. This CDR3 spans 15 amino acids. Study-wide results and limits: Pseudoprogression showed no apparent link to changes in top peripheral T cell clonotypes.

The time point is: week 47, end of study. Each vaccine dose was 300 ug of mutant IDH1 20-mer peptide, with topical imiquimod. Assay used: immunoSEQ multiplex PCR; TCRdb lists only in-frame clones, some missing. The data show nearly 50,000 clones, roughly 83% seen once. The receptor comes from a woman in her thirties with glioma. Some clones in this sample may be carry-over from other donors' samples. The chain uses TRBV15 and TRBJ1-1; a weak D match, TRBD1 (5 bases). Here the sequenced sample was PBMCs, taken from a glioma patient whose treatment included an IDH1 peptide vaccine. In DNA form, the CDR3 reads TGTGCCACCAGCAGCAGGGCAGGTACGGACACTGAAGCTTTCTTT. It encodes CATSSRAGTDTEAFF.